This T cell receptor (beta chain) was captured in a study of CXCR3-negative and CXCR3-positive naive CD8 T cells. The CDR3 covers 16 residues. CDR1 and CDR2 (germline): MGHRA, YSYEKL. 5' RACE that incorporated UMI labels was used to prepare the TRB cDNA libraries. TCRdb reanalyzed the 5' RACE reads and collapses them to one entry per CDR3 protein, without DNA. The sample has under 150,000 distinct CDR3 sequences, and its top ten clones hold roughly 0.62%. Whole-study results and caveats: Comparably high diversity marked both naive subsets, whereas memory CD8+ cells had much lower diversity. Fresh PBMCs went into most assays, and CXCR3 expression partly declined after cryopreservation. When CXCR3-positive naive cells were set against CXCR3-negative naive cells, the former had more hydrophobic TRB CDR3s. Memory, not naive, CXCR3-negative and CXCR3-positive cells differed in TRBV-TRBJ usage.

For this clonotype: Its antigen remains unknown.

The sample consisted of naive CXCR3+ CD8+ T cells from blood. The subset was: CD45RO-CCR7+CD27+CD95- naive CD8+ T cells expressing CXCR3 (TNR3+). This receptor was identified in a human donor in good health. Some clones in this sample may be carry-over from other donors' samples. The chain has TRBV4-1 and TRBJ2-7; TCRdb's assignment of TRBD2 cannot be checked, as there is no DNA. The CDR3 reads CASSQAVAGRTNEQYF.